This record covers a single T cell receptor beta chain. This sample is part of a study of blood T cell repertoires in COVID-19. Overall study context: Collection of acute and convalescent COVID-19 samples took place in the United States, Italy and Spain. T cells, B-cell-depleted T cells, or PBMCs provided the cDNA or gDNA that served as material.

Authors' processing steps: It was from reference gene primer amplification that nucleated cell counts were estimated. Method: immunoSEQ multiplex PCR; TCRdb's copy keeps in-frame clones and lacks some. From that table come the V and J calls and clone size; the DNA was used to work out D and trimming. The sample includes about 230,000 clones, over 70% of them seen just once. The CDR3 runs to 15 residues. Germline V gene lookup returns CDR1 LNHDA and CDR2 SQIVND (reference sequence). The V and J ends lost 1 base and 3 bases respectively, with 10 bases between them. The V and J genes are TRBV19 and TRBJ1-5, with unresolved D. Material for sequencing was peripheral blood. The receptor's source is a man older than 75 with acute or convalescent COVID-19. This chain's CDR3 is CASSIGQTYNQPQHF. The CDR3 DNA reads TGTGCCAGTAGTATAGGTCAAACTTACAATCAGCCCCAGCATTTT.